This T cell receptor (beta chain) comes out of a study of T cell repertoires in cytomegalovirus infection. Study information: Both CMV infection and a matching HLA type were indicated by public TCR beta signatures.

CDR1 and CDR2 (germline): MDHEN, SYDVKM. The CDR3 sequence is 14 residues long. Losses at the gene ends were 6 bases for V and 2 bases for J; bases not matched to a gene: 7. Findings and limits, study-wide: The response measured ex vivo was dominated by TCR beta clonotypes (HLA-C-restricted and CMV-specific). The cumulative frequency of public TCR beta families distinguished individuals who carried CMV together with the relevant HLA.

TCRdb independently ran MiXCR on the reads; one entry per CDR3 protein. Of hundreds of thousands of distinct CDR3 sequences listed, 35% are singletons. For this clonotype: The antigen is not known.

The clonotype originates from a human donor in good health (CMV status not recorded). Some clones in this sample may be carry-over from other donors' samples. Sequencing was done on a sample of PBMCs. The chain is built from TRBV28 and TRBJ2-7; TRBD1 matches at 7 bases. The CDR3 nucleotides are TGTGCCAGCAGGGGGACAGATCGCCCCTACGAGCAGTACTTC. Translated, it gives CASRGTDRPYEQYF.